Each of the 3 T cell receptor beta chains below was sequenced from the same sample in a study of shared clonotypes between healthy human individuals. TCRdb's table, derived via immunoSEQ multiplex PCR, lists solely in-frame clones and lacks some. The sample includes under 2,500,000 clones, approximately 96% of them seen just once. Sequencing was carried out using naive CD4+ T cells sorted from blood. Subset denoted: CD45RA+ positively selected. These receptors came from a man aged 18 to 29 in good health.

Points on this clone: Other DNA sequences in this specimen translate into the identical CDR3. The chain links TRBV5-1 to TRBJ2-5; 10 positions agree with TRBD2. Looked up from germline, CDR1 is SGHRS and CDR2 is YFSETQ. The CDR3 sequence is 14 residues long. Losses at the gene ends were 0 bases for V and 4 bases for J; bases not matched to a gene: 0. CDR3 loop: CASSLGLAGETQYF. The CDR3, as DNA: TGCGCCAGCAGCTTGGGACTAGCGGGAGAGACCCAGTACTTC. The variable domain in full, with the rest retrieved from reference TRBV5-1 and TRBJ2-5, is KAGVTQTPRYLIKTRGQQVTLSCSPISGHRSVSWYQQTPGQGLQFLFEYFSETQRNKGNFPGRFSGRQFSNSRSEMNVSTLELGDSALYLCASSLGLAGETQYFGPGTRLLVL.

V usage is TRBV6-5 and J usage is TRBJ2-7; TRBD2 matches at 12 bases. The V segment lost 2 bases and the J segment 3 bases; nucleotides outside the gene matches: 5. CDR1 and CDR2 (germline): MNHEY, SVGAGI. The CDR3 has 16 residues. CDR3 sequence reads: CASSYTTSGSSYEQYF. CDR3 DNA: TGTGCCAGCAGTTACACGACTAGCGGGAGTAGCTACGAGCAGTACTTC.

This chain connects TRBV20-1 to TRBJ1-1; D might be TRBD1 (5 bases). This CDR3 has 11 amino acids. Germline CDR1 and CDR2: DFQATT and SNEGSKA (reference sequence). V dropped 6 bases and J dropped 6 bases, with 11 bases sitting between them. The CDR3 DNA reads TGCAGTGCCGACGGGGGTCCTGAAGCTTTCTTT. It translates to CSADGGPEAFF.